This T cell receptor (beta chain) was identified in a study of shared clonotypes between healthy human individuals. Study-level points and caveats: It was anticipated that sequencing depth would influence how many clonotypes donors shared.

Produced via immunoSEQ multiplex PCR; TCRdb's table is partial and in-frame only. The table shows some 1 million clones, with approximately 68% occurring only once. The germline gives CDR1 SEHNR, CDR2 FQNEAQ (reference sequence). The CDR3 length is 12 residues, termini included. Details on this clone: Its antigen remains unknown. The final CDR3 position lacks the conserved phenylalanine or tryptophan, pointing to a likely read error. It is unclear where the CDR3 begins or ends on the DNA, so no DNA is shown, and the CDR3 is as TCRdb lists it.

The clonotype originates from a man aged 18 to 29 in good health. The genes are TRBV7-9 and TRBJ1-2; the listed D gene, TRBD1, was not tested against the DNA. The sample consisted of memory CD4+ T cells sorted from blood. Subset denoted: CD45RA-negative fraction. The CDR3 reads CASSSDRTGYLT.